This is a list of T cell receptor beta chains from one sample in a study of T-cell memory formation after mild COVID-19. TCRdb analysed the 5' RACE reads with MiXCR anew, one entry per CDR3 protein. This table has roughly 320,000 distinct CDR3 sequences, 25% to 30% appearing once. The sequenced sample was PBMCs or a T cell subset sorted from them (not recorded which). The receptors stem from an adult woman who had mild COVID-19 (a few samples of this study predate the infection). Cell type and time point are not known. The CDR3 runs from the conserved cysteine through the conserved F or W. A D gene is named only where the DNA matches it firmly. Size is stated for part of the rows, as once, few or many counts, or as a class when the clone is expanded.

V	size	D	J	CDR3	DNA
TRBV6-2/TRBV6-3	.	.	TRBJ1-2	CASSYRQGVEGYTF	TGTGCCAGCAGTTACCGCCAGGGAGTAGAAGGCTACACCTTC
TRBV28	once	.	TRBJ2-7	CASSFAQPGHEQYF	TGTGCCAGCAGTTTCGCGCAGCCCGGGCACGAGCAGTACTTC
TRBV20-1	few	.	TRBJ1-1	CSVRDGNTEAFF	TGCAGTGTTAGGGACGGAAACACTGAAGCTTTCTTT
TRBV7-9	.	.	TRBJ2-1	CASSPPPGRNEQFF	TGTGCCAGCAGCCCGCCCCCAGGTAGAAATGAGCAGTTCTTC
TRBV24-1	few	.	TRBJ2-1	CATSDPGFSNEQFF	TGTGCCACCAGTGACCCCGGTTTTAGCAATGAGCAGTTCTTC
TRBV18	few	TRBD1	TRBJ2-7	CASSSTSGQGSYEQYF	TGTGCCAGCTCATCGACCTCTGGACAGGGGTCCTACGAGCAGTACTTC
TRBV12-3/TRBV12-4	.	TRBD1	TRBJ1-1	CASSWDRGDEAFF	TGTGCCAGCAGTTGGGACAGGGGTGATGAAGCTTTCTTT
TRBV7-9	.	TRBD1	TRBJ2-5	CASSLWDSQETQYF	TGTGCCAGCAGCTTATGGGACAGCCAAGAGACCCAGTACTTC
TRBV3-1	.	TRBD1	TRBJ1-1	CASSQGGQGLLNTEAFF	TGTGCCAGCAGCCAAGGGGGACAGGGGCTGCTGAACACTGAAGCTTTCTTT
TRBV18	few	TRBD2	TRBJ2-5	CASSPKGGVQETQYF	TGTGCCAGCTCACCAAAGGGAGGGGTCCAAGAGACCCAGTACTTC
TRBV7-9	few	.	TRBJ1-5	CASSSAVDQPQHF	TGTGCCAGCAGCTCGGCGGTCGATCAGCCCCAGCATTTT